The 17 T cell receptor beta chains presented below share a single source sample, sequenced in a study of Ad26.COV2.S vaccination and SARS-CoV-2 variants. Treatment indicated: some 19 received Ad26.COV2.S at low or high dose, single or two shots; 5 received placebo; per-sample allocation not given. Sampling was done on day 63 after the first vaccine or placebo injection. Some clones are missing from TCRdb's copy, which holds only in-frame ones; the method was immunoSEQ multiplex PCR. There are about 350,000 clones in the sample; around 83% occur only once, and 3% to 4% lies in the top ten. The source material was peripheral blood, sampled in a trial of Ad26.COV2.S vaccine versus placebo. The receptor source for this set is a person between 18 and 65 years old who received the Ad26.COV2.S COVID-19 vaccine or a placebo.

This clone was seen a handful of times. The V gene is TRBV5-8, the J gene TRBJ2-5; no clear D gene. V shed 0 bases and J shed 5 bases, with 8 bases lying between them. Germline assignment: CDR1 SGHTS and CDR2 YDEGEE. The CDR3 runs to 13 residues. The CDR3 is CASSLVVSETQYF. The DNA for the CDR3 is TGTGCCAGCAGCTTGGTGGTTTCGGAGACCCAGTACTTC.

V and J are TRBV18 and TRBJ1-2, with 8 bases matching TRBD1. Losses at the gene ends were 2 bases for V and 4 bases for J; bases not matched to a gene: 3. The CDR3 contains 14 residues. Germline lookup yields CDR1 KGHSH and CDR2 LQKENI. CDR3 DNA: TGTGCCAGCTCACCAGACAGGGGAGTCTATGGCTACACCTTC. It codes for CASSPDRGVYGYTF.

V gene TRBV28 combines with J gene TRBJ1-2, with D tentatively TRBD1 (5 bases). Trimming cost V 3 bases and J 4 bases, with 9 bases left between them. This CDR3 has 13 residues. Germline V gives CDR1 MDHEN, CDR2 SYDVKM. This CDR3 is CASSFGTGYGYTF. In DNA form, the CDR3 reads TGTGCCAGCAGTTTCGGGACGGGCTATGGCTACACCTTC.

The J gene is TRBJ1-6, the V gene TRBV5-1, with D unclear. V lost 0 bases and J lost 10, with 8 bases in between. From germline, CDR1 is SGHRS and CDR2 YFSETQ. The CDR3 spans 13 residues. CDR3 nucleotide sequence: TGCGCCAGCAGCTTGGTGCGGGAATCACCCCTCCACTTT. This encodes CASSLVRESPLHF.

A single count supports this clone. The gene calls are TRBV7-9 and TRBJ1-1; D is perhaps TRBD1 (6 bases). The V and J ends lost 3 bases and 0 bases respectively, with 17 bases between them. CDR1 and CDR2 from the germline V gene are SEHNR and FQNEAQ (reference sequence). The CDR3 covers 17 residues. CDR3 sequence reads: CASSFPYREGLNTEAFF. The CDR3 DNA reads as TGTGCCAGCAGCTTTCCTTACAGGGAAGGTTTGAACACTGAAGCTTTCTTT.

This rearrangement joins TRBV1 to TRBJ1-2; TRBD1, the table's D call, lacks a check against the DNA. TRBV1 is a pseudogene locus. The CDR3 covers 18 residues. This CDR3 reads CTSSQEIPGTAKDYGYTF. The CDR3 DNA reads as TGCACCAGCAGCCAAGAAATACCAGGGACAGCAAAAGACTATGGCTACACCTTC.

The chain recombines TRBV28 with TRBJ1-1, with 8 bases that match TRBD1. The CDR3 totals 15 residues. Germline loops: CDR1 MDHEN, CDR2 SYDVKM. V gave up 6 bases and J gave up 8 bases; unmatched junction bases: 14. CDR3 in amino acids: CASRPYQGARGEAFF. CDR3 nucleotides: TGTGCCAGCAGACCCTATCAGGGGGCGCGAGGAGAAGCTTTCTTT.

This sequence joins TRBV6-2 or TRBV6-3 and TRBJ2-7; D is unclear. V lost 2 bases to trimming and J lost 9 bases, with 20 bases between them. The CDR3 extends over 15 amino acids. Germline assignment: CDR1 MNHEY and CDR2 SVGEGT. Here the CDR3 reads CASSYQRADASPQYF. The CDR3 nucleotides read TGTGCCAGCAGTTACCAACGGGCGGACGCCTCTCCGCAGTACTTC.

This clone appeared once. The chain links TRBV3-1 (or the pseudogene TRBV3-2) to TRBJ2-1; D gene ambiguous. This CDR3 region has 16 residues. V lost 1 base and J lost 6, with 16 bases in between. Germline assignment: CDR1 LGHDT and CDR2 YNNKEL (reference sequence). CDR3 nucleotides: TGTGCCAGCAGCCAAGCCGCAACCTACGCCTGCAATGAGCAGTTCTTC. Translating gives CASSQAATYACNEQFF.

V gene TRBV7-2 combines with J gene TRBJ2-7; 7 bases map to TRBD2. Looked up from germline, CDR1 is SGHTA and CDR2 is FQGNSA. The junction had 19 bases not matched to a gene; V was cut back by 4 bases and J by 4 bases. CDR3 length: 18 amino acids. The CDR3 nucleotides read TGTGCCAGCAGCTACCAATTGGGGGGGTCTCTCACCCCATACGAGCAGTACTTC. It yields the protein CASSYQLGGSLTPYEQYF. The whole variable domain, remainder taken from reference TRBV7-2 and TRBJ2-7, is GAGVSQSPSNKVTEKGKDVELRCDPISGHTALYWYRQSLGQGLEFLIYFQGNSAPDKSGLPSDRFSAERTGGSVSTLTIQRTQQEDSAVYLCASSYQLGGSLTPYEQYFGPGTRLTVT.

The V gene is TRBV7-2, the J gene TRBJ1-1, with 8 bases fitting TRBD1. The germline V gene has CDR1 SGHTA and CDR2 FQGNSA. There are 13 residues in the CDR3. V was pared by 5 bases and J by 6 bases, with 5 bases of the junction left unmatched. In DNA form, the CDR3 reads TGTGCCAGCAGCGACTACAGGGGGGCTGAAGCTTTCTTT. This codes for CASSDYRGAEAFF.

This clone was seen a single time. V usage is TRBV9 and J usage is TRBJ2-7; D is possibly TRBD2 (5 bases). The V end lost 4 bases, the J end lost 5 bases, and 13 bases lay between the germline ends. Per germline, CDR1 SGDLS and CDR2 YYNGEE. The CDR3 has 13 residues. The CDR3 spells CASSRQLDNEQYF. For the CDR3, the DNA is TGTGCCAGCAGCAGACAACTAGATAACGAGCAGTACTTC.

V usage is TRBV6-5 and J usage is TRBJ1-2; D gene uncertain. The CDR3 has 13 amino acids. Per germline, CDR1 MNHEY and CDR2 SVGAGI. V lost 8 bases to trimming and J lost 2 bases, with 12 bases between them. In nucleotides, the CDR3 is TGTGCCAGCCACCTATCAGAAAACTATGGCTACACCTTC. It translates to CASHLSENYGYTF.

The rearrangement links TRBV15 to TRBJ2-7; D may be TRBD2 (6 bases). V gave up 2 bases and J gave up 2 bases, with 19 bases separating them. This CDR3 is 17 amino acids long. Germline CDR1 reads LNHNV; CDR2 reads YYDKDF (reference sequence). The DNA for the CDR3 is TGTGCCACCAGCAGACCCTCCGGGACTCAAAAGGCCTACGAGCAGTACTTC. Translating gives CATSRPSGTQKAYEQYF.

This clone was found once. This chain connects TRBV4-1 to TRBJ1-4, with D uncertain. Germline lookup yields CDR1 MGHRA and CDR2 YSYEKL. This CDR3 has 11 residues. V lost 1 base and J lost 8, with 2 bases in between. The DNA for the CDR3 is TGCGCCAGCAGCCAAGCCGAAAAACTGTTTTTT. Its translation: CASSQAEKLFF.

The rearrangement links TRBV6-6 to TRBJ2-7; 8 bases are a match to TRBD2. V lost 5 bases, J lost 5 bases, and 8 bases stayed unmatched. The CDR3 is made up of 14 amino acids. The germline gives CDR1 MNHNY, CDR2 SVGAGI (reference sequence). The CDR3 loop reads CASSLGLGTDEQYF. CDR3 DNA: TGTGCCAGCAGTCTGGGACTAGGTACGGACGAGCAGTACTTC.

The V and J genes are TRBV19 and TRBJ1-2, with D possibly matching TRBD1 (6 bases). The CDR3 runs to 16 residues. V was cut by 7 bases and J by 1 base, with 19 bases left in between. CDR1 is LNHDA and CDR2 is SQIVND in the germline V gene (reference sequence). The CDR3 region is CASKGDATLLNYGYTF. The CDR3 nucleotides are TGTGCCAGTAAGGGGGACGCCACACTCCTTAACTATGGCTACACCTTC.